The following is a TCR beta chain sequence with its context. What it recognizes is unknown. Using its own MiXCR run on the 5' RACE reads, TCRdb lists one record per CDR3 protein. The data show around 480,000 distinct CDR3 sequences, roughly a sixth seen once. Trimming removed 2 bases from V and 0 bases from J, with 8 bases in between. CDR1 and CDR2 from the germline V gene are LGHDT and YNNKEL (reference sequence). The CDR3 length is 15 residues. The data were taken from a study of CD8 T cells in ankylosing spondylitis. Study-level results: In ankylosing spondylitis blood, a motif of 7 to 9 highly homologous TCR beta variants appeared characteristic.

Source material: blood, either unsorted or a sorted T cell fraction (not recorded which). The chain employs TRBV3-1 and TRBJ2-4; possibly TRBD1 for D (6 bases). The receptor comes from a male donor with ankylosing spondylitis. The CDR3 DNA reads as TGTGCCAGCAGCCAATCAGGGGTAGCCAAAAACATTCAGTACTTC. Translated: CASSQSGVAKNIQYF.